Following are 18 T cell receptor beta chains from one sample sequenced in a study of T cell responses to AZD1222 COVID-19 vaccine. Method: immunoSEQ multiplex PCR; TCRdb's copy keeps in-frame clones and lacks some. This table has over 35,000 clones, around three quarters appearing once. The material sequenced was peripheral blood, taken 28 days after the second dose of the MenACWY control vaccine. These receptors were collected from an adult who received the MenACWY meningococcal vaccine as a control.

This clone was seen just once. The chain carries TRBV5-1 and TRBJ1-4, with unresolved D. V was cut by 0 bases and J by 8 bases, with 11 bases left in between. In germline, CDR1 is SGHRS, CDR2 YFSETQ. The CDR3 consists of 14 residues. This chain's CDR3 is CASSLDGRTEKLFF. In nucleotides, the CDR3 is TGCGCCAGCAGCTTGGATGGCAGAACCGAAAAACTGTTTTTT. The full variable domain, completed using reference TRBV5-1 and TRBJ1-4, is KAGVTQTPRYLIKTRGQQVTLSCSPISGHRSVSWYQQTPGQGLQFLFEYFSETQRNKGNFPGRFSGRQFSNSRSEMNVSTLELGDSALYLCASSLDGRTEKLFFGSGTQLSVL.

The genes are TRBV3-1 (or the pseudogene TRBV3-2) and TRBJ1-1; D ambiguous. The CDR3 runs to 15 residues. V lost 0 bases and J 2 bases, leaving 10 bases between the germline ends. Per germline, CDR1 LGHDT and CDR2 YNNKEL (reference sequence). Here the CDR3 reads CASSQDGGINTEAFF. The CDR3 DNA follows: TGTGCCAGCAGCCAAGATGGAGGGATCAACACTGAAGCTTTCTTT.

V gene TRBV5-4 combines with J gene TRBJ2-5; D possibly corresponds to TRBD1 (6 bases). The CDR3 covers 14 residues. Deletions cut 4 bases from V and 5 bases from J, with 15 bases between. Germline V CDR1 and CDR2: SGHNT, YYREEE (reference sequence). The CDR3 sequence: CASSANRVGETQYF. The CDR3, as DNA: TGTGCCAGCAGCGCAAACAGGGTGGGGGAGACCCAGTACTTC.

On this clone itself: An end of the junction differs from the germline gene, which may be a read error. The rearrangement joins TRBV19 to TRBJ2-4; D tentatively reads TRBD1 or TRBD2 (5 bases each). Germline loops: CDR1 LNHDA, CDR2 SQIVND (reference sequence). This CDR3 spans 12 amino acids. The CDR3: CASSISAGSHHF. DNA of the CDR3: TGTGCCAGTAGTATATCAGCAGGGAGTCACCACTTC.

This chain joins TRBV18 and TRBJ1-1; 9 bases are shared with TRBD1. From germline, CDR1 is KGHSH and CDR2 LQKENI. The CDR3 length is 13 residues. V gave up 3 bases and J gave up 6 bases; unmatched junction bases: 2. The CDR3 sequence is CASSPTGGSEAFF. The CDR3 coding sequence is TGTGCCAGCTCACCGACAGGGGGGTCTGAAGCTTTCTTT. The whole variable domain, filled in from reference TRBV18 and TRBJ1-1, reads NAGVMQNPRHLVRRRGQEARLRCSPMKGHSHVYWYRQLPEEGLKFMVYLQKENIIDESGMPKERFSAEFPKEGPSILRIQQVVRGDSAAYFCASSPTGGSEAFFGQGTRLTVV.

The sample holds a few counts of this clone. The chain is built from TRBV6-5 and TRBJ1-1; possibly TRBD1 for D (6 bases). Deletions cut 6 bases from V and 4 bases from J, with 12 bases between. The V gene's germline CDR1 is MNHEY and CDR2 SVGAGI. The CDR3 consists of 13 residues. The CDR3 DNA is TGTGCCAGCAGGGACACAGGGTTCACTGAAGCTTTCTTT. Its translation is CASRDTGFTEAFF.

The chain is built from TRBV27 and TRBJ2-3, with 8 bases identical to TRBD2. J was trimmed by 0 bases and V by 5 bases; bases with no gene match: 7. CDR3 length: 16 residues. CDR1 MNHEY and CDR2 SMNVEV come from the germline V gene (reference sequence). Here the CDR3 reads CASSTRTSRSTDTQYF. In DNA form, the CDR3 reads TGTGCCAGCAGTACGAGGACTAGCCGAAGCACAGATACGCAGTATTTT.

This clone has only a few counts. The chain carries TRBV5-6 and TRBJ2-7; TRBD2 matches at 7 bases. V dropped 4 bases and J dropped 4; count of bases not matched to a gene: 5. Germline CDR1 reads SGHDT; CDR2 reads YYEEEE. CDR3 size: 13 residues. The DNA of the CDR3 is TGTGCCAGCAGCACGGGGACTACTTACGAGCAGTACTTC. This gives the protein CASSTGTTYEQYF. The whole variable domain, remainder taken from reference TRBV5-6 and TRBJ2-7, is DAGVTQSPTHLIKTRGQQVTLRCSPKSGHDTVSWYQQALGQGPQFIFQYYEEEERQRGNFPDRFSGHQFPNYSSELNVNALLLGDSALYLCASSTGTTYEQYFGPGTRLTVT.

This chain connects TRBV5-1 to TRBJ2-1, with 8 bases fitting TRBD1. CDR1 is SGHRS, CDR2 YFSETQ, per germline. V lost 4 bases to trimming and J lost 5 bases; unmatched junction nucleotides: 8. This CDR3 has 15 amino acids. CDR3 coding DNA: TGCGCCAGCAGCCAAAGTGGGACAGGTCACAATGAGCAGTTCTTC. Protein sequence: CASSQSGTGHNEQFF.

The rearrangement uses TRBV10-1 and TRBJ1-1; TRBD1 might be the D (6 bases). There are 13 residues in the CDR3. Per germline, CDR1 WNHNN and CDR2 SYGVQD (reference sequence). The V gene lost 8 bases and the J gene lost 3 bases, with 13 bases spanning the gap. The CDR3 spells CASGSRGDTEAFF. CDR3 in DNA: TGCGCCAGCGGTAGCAGGGGAGACACTGAAGCTTTCTTT.

The chain employs TRBV27 and TRBJ2-7; TRBD2 is a possible D gene (5 bases). CDR3 length: 16 amino acids. V shed 0 bases and J shed 3 bases, with 15 bases lying between them. CDR1 and CDR2 from the germline V gene are MNHEY and SMNVEV (reference sequence). The CDR3 reads CASSLSSAGDHYEQYF. DNA of the CDR3: TGTGCCAGCAGTTTATCTAGCGCAGGAGACCACTACGAGCAGTACTTC.

A single count supports this clone. The chain couples TRBV30 to TRBJ2-1; the D is unclear. This CDR3 region has 13 residues. The V and J ends lost 2 bases and 5 bases respectively, with 10 bases between them. CDR1 is GTSNPN and CDR2 is SVGIG in the germline V gene (reference sequence). As DNA, the CDR3 is TGTGCCTGGAGTCGCGGATCAAACAATGAGCAGTTCTTC. Amino acid sequence: CAWSRGSNNEQFF.

The rearrangement links TRBV23-1 to TRBJ1-1; D remains unclear. TRBV23-1 is an ORF for which the function is uncertain. The CDR3 runs to 12 residues. Between the trimmed V and J ends, which lost 4 bases and 10 bases, there was a span of 13 bases. In nucleotides, the CDR3 is TGCGCCAGCAGTCCCTCCGTACCGGGAGCTTTCTTT. Translation: CASSPSVPGAFF.

This chain joins TRBV5-6 and TRBJ1-3; no reliable D call. The CDR3 loop spans 12 amino acids. Germline V gene sequence: CDR1 SGHDT, CDR2 YYEEEE. Trimming took off 4 bases at V and 7 bases at J, with 9 bases between the two ends. The CDR3 region is CASSRISNTIYF. The CDR3 DNA follows: TGTGCCAGCAGCCGTATTTCGAACACCATATATTTT.

The rearrangement links TRBV19 to TRBJ1-3, with unresolved D. CDR3 length equals 16 residues. V lost 5 bases and J lost 4, with 18 bases in between. Germline loops: CDR1 LNHDA, CDR2 SQIVND (reference sequence). The CDR3 bases are TGTGCCAGTAGTTCGGACGTGCGGGCTGGCGGAAACACCATATATTTT. Its translation is CASSSDVRAGGNTIYF.

The V gene is TRBV18, the J gene TRBJ2-7; maybe TRBD1 (6 bases). Trimming pared 3 bases from V and 4 bases from J, leaving 22 bases between. In germline, CDR1 is KGHSH, CDR2 LQKENI. The CDR3 extends over 17 amino acids. CDR3: CASSPRELGPGAYEQYV. The CDR3 region has the DNA TGTGCCAGCTCACCCAGGGAACTGGGGCCAGGGGCTTACGAGCAGTACGTC.

The chain recombines TRBV30 with TRBJ1-5; D call uncertain. Germline assignment: CDR1 GTSNPN and CDR2 SVGIG (reference sequence). V lost 0 bases to trimming and J lost 8 bases, with 11 bases between them. The CDR3 is 13 residues long. The CDR3 sequence is CAWSVRGSEPQHF. The CDR3 region has the DNA TGTGCCTGGAGTGTGCGGGGTTCTGAGCCCCAGCATTTT.

The chain recombines TRBV6-5 with TRBJ1-6; D is possibly TRBD1 (6 bases). There are 15 residues in the CDR3. The ends were cut back, 7 bases at V and 11 bases at J, with 21 bases in the middle. From germline, CDR1 is MNHEY and CDR2 SVGAGI. CDR3 bases: TGTGCCAGCACCCTACGGGGGCAGAAGGGCGCACCCCTCCACTTT. It codes for CASTLRGQKGAPLHF.